The clone carrying this T cell receptor (beta chain) has just one count. Profiling relied on immunoSEQ multiplex PCR, and the TCRdb table lists in-frame clones only, not all of them. Found here are over 300,000 clones, roughly 90% of them singletons; the top ten hold around 0.95%. This record belongs to a study of blood T cell repertoires in COVID-19. The receptor's source is a woman aged 25 to 39 with acute COVID-19. Sequencing was performed on PBMCs or T cells enriched from blood (not recorded which).

The CDR3 nucleotides read TGTGCCACCAGCAGAGACGGTCGGGGTAACACTGAAGCTTTCTTT. Translation gives CATSRDGRGNTEAFF. V and J are TRBV15 and TRBJ1-1, with D hard to call. Trimming stripped 0 bases from V and 2 bases from J, with 10 bases between. The CDR3 has 15 amino acids. From germline, CDR1 is LNHNV and CDR2 YYDKDF (reference sequence).